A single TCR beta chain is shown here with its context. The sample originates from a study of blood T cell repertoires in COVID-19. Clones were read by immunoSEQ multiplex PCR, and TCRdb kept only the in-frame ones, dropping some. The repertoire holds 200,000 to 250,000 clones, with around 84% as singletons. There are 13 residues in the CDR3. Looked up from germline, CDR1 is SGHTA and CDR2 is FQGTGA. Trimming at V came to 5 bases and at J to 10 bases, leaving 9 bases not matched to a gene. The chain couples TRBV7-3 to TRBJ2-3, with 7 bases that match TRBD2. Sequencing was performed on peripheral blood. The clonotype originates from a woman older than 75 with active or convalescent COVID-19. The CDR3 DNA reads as TGTGCCAGCAGCCCCTCGGCGGCGGGGGCGCAGTATTTT. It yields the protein CASSPSAAGAQYF. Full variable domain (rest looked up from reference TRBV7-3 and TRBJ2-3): GAGVSQTPSNKVTEKGKYVELRCDPISGHTALYWYRQSLGQGPEFLIYFQGTGAADDSGLPNDRFFAVRPEGSVSTLKIQRTERGDSAVYLCASSPSAAGAQYFGPGTRLTVL.